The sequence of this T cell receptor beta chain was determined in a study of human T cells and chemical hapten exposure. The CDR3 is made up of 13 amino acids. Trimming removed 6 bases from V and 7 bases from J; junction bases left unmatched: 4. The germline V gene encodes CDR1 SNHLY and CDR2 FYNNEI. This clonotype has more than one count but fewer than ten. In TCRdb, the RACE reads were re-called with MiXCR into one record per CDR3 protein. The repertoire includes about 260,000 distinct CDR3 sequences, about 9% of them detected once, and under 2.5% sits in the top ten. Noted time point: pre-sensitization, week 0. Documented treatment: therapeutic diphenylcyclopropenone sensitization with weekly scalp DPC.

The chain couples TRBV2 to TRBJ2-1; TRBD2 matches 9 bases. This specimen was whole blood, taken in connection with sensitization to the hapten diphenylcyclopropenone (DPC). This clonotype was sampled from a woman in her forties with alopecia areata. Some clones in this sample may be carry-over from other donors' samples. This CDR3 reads CASRSSGDNEQFF. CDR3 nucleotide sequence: TGTGCCAGCAGATCTAGCGGGGATAATGAGCAGTTCTTC.